Listed here are 27 T cell receptor beta chains from one sample, sequenced in a study of cytotoxic CD8 clonotypes in ibrutinib-treated CLL. The repertoire was sequenced with immunoSEQ multiplex PCR; TCRdb's copy has only in-frame clones and lacks some. The sample carries nearly 50,000 clones, about three fifths recorded once. Sequenced material: PBMCs, taken after 24 months of ibrutinib treatment. The receptors come from a human donor with chronic lymphocytic leukemia.

The rearrangement links TRBV4-1 to TRBJ2-7; D not certain. Trimming took 3 bases from V and 0 from J, leaving 9 bases between them. Germline V gene data show CDR1 as MGHRA and CDR2 as YSYEKL. This CDR3 has 14 residues. The CDR3 is CASSHPGSSYEQYF. Here the CDR3 DNA reads TGCGCCAGCAGCCACCCAGGCAGCTCCTACGAGCAGTACTTC.

By sample fraction, this clone is medium-sized. The chain combines TRBV20-1 with TRBJ1-6; D perhaps matches TRBD1 (6 bases). The CDR3 consists of 11 residues. Germline CDR1 DFQATT, CDR2 SNEGSKA (reference sequence). V lost 6 bases and J 14 bases, leaving 14 bases between the germline ends. Written as DNA, the CDR3 is TGCAGTGCCGTATGGGGGGACACCCTCCACTTT. It encodes CSAVWGDTLHF.

The chain recombines TRBV29-1 with TRBJ1-2, with D uncertain. CDR1 is SQVTM, CDR2 ANQGSEA, per germline. The ends were cut back, 0 bases at V and 4 bases at J, with 21 bases in the middle. The CDR3 loop spans 17 amino acids. DNA for the CDR3: TGCAGCGTTGAAGATTTAAATGTAGGACGTTTGGGCTATGGCTACACCTTC. It translates to CSVEDLNVGRLGYGYTF.

There are many counts of this clone. The V call is TRBV5-1, the J call TRBJ2-5, with unresolved D. The germline V and J ends were trimmed by 5 bases and 2 bases, with 10 bases remaining between them. CDR3 length: 13 amino acids. The V gene's germline CDR1 is SGHRS and CDR2 YFSETQ. The CDR3 protein is CASRKSLQETQYF. CDR3 DNA: TGCGCCAGCAGAAAGAGCTTACAAGAGACCCAGTACTTC.

This clone was picked up one time. The V gene is TRBV6-5, the J gene TRBJ1-1, with unresolved D. CDR1 MNHEY and CDR2 SVGAGI come from the germline V gene. The CDR3 has 11 residues. Trimming stripped 2 bases from V and 11 bases from J, with 9 bases between. CDR3 protein: CASSYEGVAFF. The CDR3 region has the DNA TGTGCCAGCAGTTACGAGGGTGTTGCTTTCTTT.

The chain has TRBV6-5 and TRBJ1-1; D is unclear. Germline V gives CDR1 MNHEY, CDR2 SVGAGI. The CDR3 consists of 15 residues. Trimming removed 6 bases from V and 0 bases from J, with 14 bases in between. The CDR3 region is CASSRTTIMNTEAFF. The DNA of the CDR3 is TGTGCCAGCAGCCGTACGACAATAATGAACACTGAAGCTTTCTTT.

This chain connects TRBV12-5 to TRBJ2-7; D not resolved. This CDR3 is 13 amino acids long. Germline loops: CDR1 LGHNT, CDR2 FRNRAP. The germline V and J ends were trimmed by 6 bases and 1 base, with 10 bases remaining between them. The CDR3 coding sequence is TGTGCTAGTGGCCACGGGTCTTCCTACGAGCAGTACTTC. Residues: CASGHGSSYEQYF.

The V and J genes are TRBV7-9 and TRBJ1-1; tentatively, D is TRBD1 (5 bases). The CDR3 length is 14 residues. Germline V gene lookup returns CDR1 SEHNR and CDR2 FQNEAQ (reference sequence). V was pared by 4 bases and J by 1 base, with 10 bases between. CDR3 amino acids: CASSSPGRNTEAFF. CDR3 DNA sequence: TGTGCCAGCAGCTCCCCGGGACGGAACACTGAAGCTTTCTTT.

V and J are TRBV14 and TRBJ1-1, with 8 bases matching TRBD1. CDR3 length: 15 amino acids. V lost 4 bases, J lost 4 bases, and 8 bases stayed unmatched. CDR1 SGHDN and CDR2 FVKESK come from the germline V gene. This chain's CDR3 is CASSPLTGESTEAFF. CDR3 bases: TGTGCCAGCAGCCCCTTGACAGGGGAGTCCACTGAAGCTTTCTTT. The full variable domain, rest sourced from reference TRBV14 and TRBJ1-1, is EAGVTQFPSHSVIEKGQTVTLRCDPISGHDNLYWYRRVMGKEIKFLLHFVKESKQDESGMPNNRFLAERTGGTYSTLKVQPAELEDSGVYFCASSPLTGESTEAFFGQGTRLTVV.

V gene TRBV10-3 combines with J gene TRBJ1-2, with a possible D match to TRBD1 (6 bases). This CDR3 is 14 amino acids long. CDR1 and CDR2 from the germline V gene are ENHRY and SYGVKD. Trimming stripped 2 bases from V and 8 bases from J, with 15 bases between. CDR3 DNA: TGTGCCATCAGTGAGAATACGGACAGCGCGGGCTACACCTTC. Encoded protein: CAISENTDSAGYTF.

The chain couples TRBV19 to TRBJ1-6, with 7 nucleotides matching TRBD1. Trimming at V came to 2 bases and at J to 8 bases, leaving 0 bases not matched to a gene. The CDR3 spans 13 residues. The germline CDR1 and CDR2 sequences are LNHDA and SQIVND (reference sequence). CDR3 protein: CASSIQGDSPLHF. The CDR3, as DNA: TGTGCCAGTAGTATACAGGGGGATTCACCCCTCCACTTT.

The chain couples TRBV5-1 to TRBJ2-1, with a possible D match to TRBD2 (6 bases). This CDR3 region has 17 residues. V was trimmed by 2 bases and J by 4 bases, leaving 19 bases between them. Germline V gene data show CDR1 as SGHRS and CDR2 as YFSETQ. In DNA, the CDR3 is TGCGCCAGCAGCTTATGGTCTACCGGGACTTTTTACAATGAGCAGTTCTTC. This gives the protein CASSLWSTGTFYNEQFF.

This clone was detected ten times or more. V and J are TRBV7-8 and TRBJ2-7; D remains ambiguous. The CDR3 length is 14 residues. Trimming took off 5 bases at V and 0 bases at J, with 11 bases between the two ends. CDR1 is SGHVS and CDR2 is FQNEAQ in the germline V gene. CDR3 loop: CASSPFSPSYEQYF. The DNA of the CDR3 is TGTGCCAGCAGCCCTTTTAGCCCCTCCTACGAGCAGTACTTC.

The CDR3 nucleotides read TGTGCCAGTAGTACCCGACAGTTAAACTATGGCTACACCTTC. It yields the protein CASSTRQLNYGYTF. The J gene is TRBJ1-2, the V gene TRBV19, with D possibly matching TRBD1 (5 bases). The CDR3 sequence is 14 residues long. Germline V gene lookup returns CDR1 LNHDA and CDR2 SQIVND (reference sequence). Trimming shortened V by 4 bases and J by 2 bases, and 11 bases separated the two germline ends.

The chain has TRBV28 and TRBJ2-7; the match to TRBD2 covers 9 bases. Germline CDR1 is MDHEN and CDR2 is SYDVKM. This CDR3 contains 14 residues. The V gene end was trimmed by 3 bases and the J gene end by 2 bases; junction bases not matched to a gene: 2. The CDR3 is CASSFSSGTYEQYF. The CDR3 nucleotides are TGTGCCAGCAGTTTCTCTAGCGGGACCTACGAGCAGTACTTC.

The gene calls are TRBV19 and TRBJ2-3; D gene ambiguous. The CDR3 consists of 13 residues. V lost 1 base to trimming and J lost 2 bases, with 4 bases between them. Per the germline V gene, CDR1 is LNHDA and CDR2 is SQIVND (reference sequence). CDR3 in DNA: TGTGCCAGTAGTATAGGTTTCACAGATACGCAGTATTTT. The encoded protein is CASSIGFTDTQYF. Supplemented by reference TRBV19 and TRBJ2-3, the full variable domain reads DGGITQSPKYLFRKEGQNVTLSCEQNLNHDAMYWYRQDPGQGLRLIYYSQIVNDFQKGDIAEGYSVSREKKESFPLTVTSAQKNPTAFYLCASSIGFTDTQYFGPGTRLTVL.

This chain connects TRBV19 to TRBJ1-1; D remains ambiguous. Trimming removed 5 bases at V and 1 base at J, with 11 bases between. The CDR3 has 14 amino acids. CDR1 and CDR2 (germline): LNHDA, SQIVND (reference sequence). CDR3 region: CASSPERGNTEAFF. CDR3 in DNA: TGTGCCAGTAGTCCCGAGCGCGGGAACACTGAAGCTTTCTTT.

This clone was seen only a few times. This rearrangement joins TRBV19 to TRBJ1-1; 9 bases are shared with TRBD1. Losses at the gene ends were 3 bases for V and 5 bases for J; bases not matched to a gene: 4. Germline CDR1 is LNHDA and CDR2 is SQIVND (reference sequence). The CDR3 totals 14 residues. The CDR3 loop is CASSIADRGTEAFF. CDR3 coding DNA: TGTGCCAGTAGTATTGCGGACAGGGGAACTGAAGCTTTCTTT.

This clone was recorded many times. V and J are TRBV19 and TRBJ1-2; D possibly corresponds to TRBD1 (6 bases). The CDR3 length is 15 residues. V was cut by 5 bases and J by 7 bases, with 20 bases left in between. In germline, CDR1 is LNHDA, CDR2 SQIVND (reference sequence). DNA of the CDR3: TGTGCCAGTAGTCCCCTCACGGGGGCCAGATCTGGCTACACCTTC. It encodes CASSPLTGARSGYTF. The full variable domain, in which reference TRBV19 and TRBJ1-2 provide the parts outside the CDR3, is DGGITQSPKYLFRKEGQNVTLSCEQNLNHDAMYWYRQDPGQGLRLIYYSQIVNDFQKGDIAEGYSVSREKKESFPLTVTSAQKNPTAFYLCASSPLTGARSGYTFGSGTRLTVV.

The chain combines TRBV5-6 with TRBJ1-1; 8 bases line up with TRBD1. Germline CDR1 SGHDT, CDR2 YYEEEE. V lost 3 bases, J lost 0 bases, and 7 bases stayed unmatched. This CDR3 is 16 amino acids long. The CDR3 sequence is CASSSWPGQVNTEAFF. CDR3 coding DNA: TGTGCCAGCAGCTCGTGGCCGGGACAGGTGAACACTGAAGCTTTCTTT.

This chain connects TRBV4-2 to TRBJ1-6; possible D gene TRBD1, 6 bases. The V and J ends lost 0 bases and 10 bases respectively, with 7 bases between them. CDR3 length: 13 amino acids. The germline V gene has CDR1 LGHNA and CDR2 YNFKEQ. CDR3 nucleotide sequence: TGTGCCAGCAGCCAAGAGGGGGGCTCACCCCTCCACTTT. Protein product: CASSQEGGSPLHF.

The chain recombines TRBV11-2 with TRBJ2-7, with D unresolved. The V gene lost 6 bases and the J gene lost 2 bases, with 11 bases spanning the gap. CDR1 is SGHAT and CDR2 is FQNNGV in the germline V gene. CDR3 length: 13 amino acids. This CDR3 is CASRTHGTYEQYF. The CDR3 DNA sequence: TGTGCCAGCAGAACCCATGGGACCTACGAGCAGTACTTC. Filled out from reference TRBV11-2 and TRBJ2-7, the complete variable domain reads EAGVAQSPRYKIIEKRQSVAFWCNPISGHATLYWYQQILGQGPKLLIQFQNNGVVDDSQLPKDRFSAERLKGVDSTLKIQPAKLEDSAVYLCASRTHGTYEQYFGPGTRLTVT.

This chain uses TRBV5-6 with TRBJ1-6, with D possibly matching TRBD1 (5 bases). The CDR3 runs to 15 residues. The germline CDR1 and CDR2 sequences are SGHDT and YYEEEE. Trimming left V 5 bases short and J 7 bases short, with 16 bases between. The CDR3 bases are TGTGCCAGCAGACCTCTGGACACCACCAATTCACCCCTCCACTTT. Translating it yields CASRPLDTTNSPLHF.

CDR3 region: CASIPTSGRTGELFF. DNA of the CDR3: TGTGCCAGCATCCCAACTAGCGGTCGCACCGGGGAGCTGTTTTTT. V usage is TRBV2 and J usage is TRBJ2-2, with 8 bases aligning to TRBD2. Germline V lookup: CDR1 SNHLY, CDR2 FYNNEI. This CDR3 is built from 15 residues. V was clipped by 7 bases and J by 4 bases; unmatched bases: 8. Full variable domain (remainder filled in from reference TRBV2 and TRBJ2-2): EPEVTQTPSHQVTQMGQEVILRCVPISNHLYFYWYRQILGQKVEFLVSFYNNEISEKSEIFDDQFSVERPDGSNFTLKIRSTKLEDSAMYFCASIPTSGRTGELFFGEGSRLTVL.

The J gene is TRBJ1-1, the V gene TRBV13; 8 positions agree with TRBD1. Germline V gives CDR1 PRHDT, CDR2 FYEKMQ (reference sequence). The CDR3 sequence is 14 residues long. The junction had 12 bases not matched to a gene; V was cut back by 4 bases and J by 11 bases. CDR3: CASSSIGQGRNAFF. In nucleotides, the CDR3 is TGTGCCAGCAGCTCGATCGGACAGGGAAGGAATGCTTTCTTT.

In its sample, this clone was seen a few times. The chain has TRBV6-1 and TRBJ1-5; D not resolved. The V end was cut by 3 bases, the J end by 3 bases, with 6 bases between. The germline CDR1 and CDR2 sequences are MNHNS and SASEGT. The CDR3 runs to 13 residues. The CDR3 sequence is CASSEGINQPQHF. The CDR3 coding sequence is TGTGCCAGCAGTGAGGGTATCAATCAGCCCCAGCATTTT.

This clone has a single count. The rearrangement joins TRBV19 to TRBJ1-2, with D tentatively TRBD1 (5 bases). The V end was cut by 0 bases, the J end by 5 bases, with 13 bases between. In germline, CDR1 is LNHDA, CDR2 SQIVND (reference sequence). The CDR3 is 15 residues long. CDR3 amino acids: CASSIEYRTSYGYTF. The DNA for the CDR3 is TGTGCCAGTAGTATAGAGTACCGGACATCATATGGCTACACCTTC.